This T cell receptor beta chain appears in the sequencing data of a study of T cells after yellow fever vaccination. Overall study: SMART-Seq v4 Ultra Low Input handled preparation of low-cell-number fractions. Study-wide findings and caveats: The CD4 compartment and the CD8 compartment contained a small share of clonotypes in common.

TCRdb reprocessed the 5' RACE reads with MiXCR, giving one entry per CDR3 protein. The sample has about 200,000 distinct CDR3 sequences; under 3.5% are singletons. About this clonotype: Its antigen is currently unknown.

Germline trimming cut 5 bases from V and 3 bases from J; bases unmatched to any gene: 6. The CDR3 is made up of 16 amino acids. The V gene's germline CDR1 is SGHTA and CDR2 FQGTGA. This sequence joins TRBV7-3 and TRBJ2-2; the match to TRBD2 covers 10 bases. The material was CD4+ T cells sorted from PBMCs, obtained 10 days after the yellow fever booster vaccination. This clonotype was obtained from a man younger than 30 who received the YFV17D yellow fever vaccine. The CDR3 DNA follows: TGTGCCAGCAGCAACAGCGGGGGGGCCCACACCGGGGAGCTGTTTTTT. Its protein product is CASSNSGGAHTGELFF. The entire variable domain, with the rest obtained from reference TRBV7-3 and TRBJ2-2, is as follows: GAGVSQTPSNKVTEKGKYVELRCDPISGHTALYWYRQSLGQGPEFLIYFQGTGAADDSGLPNDRFFAVRPEGSVSTLKIQRTERGDSAVYLCASSNSGGAHTGELFFGEGSRLTVL.